The 3 T cell receptor beta chains listed next were all sequenced from one sample in a study of blood T cell repertoires in COVID-19. Libraries were prepared by immunoSEQ multiplex PCR; TCRdb keeps only in-frame clonotypes and omits some of them. The table has 56,000 or so clones, roughly 84% seen once. Specimen: peripheral blood. These receptors were obtained from a woman aged 70 to 79 with acute or convalescent COVID-19.

This chain joins TRBV11-3 and TRBJ2-5; D might be TRBD2 (5 bases). Trimming removed 1 base from V and 6 bases from J, with 15 bases in between. CDR1 SGHNT and CDR2 YENEEA come from the germline V gene. The CDR3 runs 15 residues. The CDR3 DNA reads as TGTGCCAGCAGCTTAGGTCTGGGTAAGCGGCAGACCCAGTACTTC. Translation gives CASSLGLGKRQTQYF.

The genes are TRBV12-5 and TRBJ2-3; the match to TRBD2 covers 7 bases. This CDR3 comprises 15 residues. The trim removed 6 bases at V and 2 bases at J, leaving 8 bases unmatched. Germline V gene sequence: CDR1 LGHNT, CDR2 FRNRAP. The CDR3 loop is CASGPSGANTDTQYF. CDR3 bases: TGTGCTAGTGGCCCTAGCGGAGCCAACACAGATACGCAGTATTTT.

The rearrangement links TRBV5-1 to TRBJ1-2; 9 bases are shared with TRBD1. Germline values: CDR1 SGHRS, CDR2 YFSETQ. The CDR3 runs 15 residues. V shed 5 bases and J 4 bases; nucleotides not matched to a gene: 9. The DNA of the CDR3 is TGCGCCAGCAGATCCCGGGACAGGGATCTCTATGGCTACACCTTC. Translation: CASRSRDRDLYGYTF.